This T cell receptor (beta chain) was documented in a study of Graves' ophthalmopathy and Graves' hyperthyroidism. Whole-study results and caveats: Among expanded thyroid clonotypes above 0.001 frequency, most also occurred in blood. Sensitivity of about 70% and specificity of 72% to 80% were achieved by the model that predicted ophthalmopathy progression.

Comment on this clonotype: Its target is unknown. The CDR3 ends on some other residue instead of the conserved phenylalanine or tryptophan, so this is likely a read error. The DNA is left out, because the CDR3 cannot be placed on it with certainty; the CDR3 is given as TCRdb lists it.

The PBMCs used were ones drawn from less than 12 ml of fresh peripheral blood. Including both end residues, the CDR3 is 8 amino acids long. The TCR beta CDR3 regions underwent amplification from RNA transcripts. An initial RT-PCR round employing HTBI primers preceded a second-round multiplex PCR. TCRdb used MiXCR to reprocess the multiplex PCR reads, holding one entry per CDR3 protein. The data contain about 210,000 distinct CDR3 sequences, less than 30% of them singletons. The source material was peripheral blood. The chain links TRBV12-3 or TRBV12-4 to TRBJ2-6. This TCR was recovered from a man aged 50 to 59 with Graves' ophthalmopathy. CDR3: CASSPRRT.